Included here is one T cell receptor beta chain sequence, with context. Antigen unknown. This sample was taken from a study of cytomegalovirus exposure and HLA in healthy donors. At the level of the study: Some 85 million unique TCRs from HLA-typed donors were held in an early data release. Study results and caveats: Later genetic work tied a missense DCLRE1C variant to beta-chain V and J trimming. Several top significant clusters appeared, in a later analysis, to be linked to common viral pathogens.

PCR involved 60 Vbeta and 13 Jbeta primers. Measured with immunoSEQ multiplex PCR; TCRdb has only the in-frame clones, and not every one. This table holds some 170,000 clones, approximately 80% found once. The specimen sequenced was PBMCs. The sequence came from a young woman in good health and CMV-seropositive.

The CDR3 sequence is CAWSLGGENYGYTF. CDR3 DNA sequence: TGTGCCTGGAGTCTAGGGGGGGAAAACTATGGCTACACCTTC. J is TRBJ1-2 and V is TRBV30; TRBD1 is a possible D gene (6 bases). V lost 2 bases and J lost 2, with 12 bases in between. This CDR3 comprises 14 residues. The germline CDR1 and CDR2 sequences are GTSNPN and SVGIG (reference sequence).